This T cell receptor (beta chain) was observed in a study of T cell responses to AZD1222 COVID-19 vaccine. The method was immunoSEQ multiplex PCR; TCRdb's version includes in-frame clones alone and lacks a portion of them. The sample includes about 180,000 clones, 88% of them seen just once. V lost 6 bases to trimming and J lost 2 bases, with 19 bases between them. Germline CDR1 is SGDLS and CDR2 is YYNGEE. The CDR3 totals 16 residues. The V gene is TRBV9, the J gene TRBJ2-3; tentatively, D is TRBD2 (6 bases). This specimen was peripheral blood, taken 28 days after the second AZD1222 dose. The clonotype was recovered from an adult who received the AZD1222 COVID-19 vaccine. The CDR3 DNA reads TGTGCCAGCACCCCCGGGACGGGAGATCCCACAGATACGCAGTATTTT. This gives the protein CASTPGTGDPTDTQYF.